Each of the 13 T cell receptor beta chains below was sequenced from the same sample in a study of blood T cell repertoires in COVID-19. Some clones are missing from TCRdb's copy, which holds only in-frame ones; the method was immunoSEQ multiplex PCR. The sample includes around 86,000 clones, around 87% of them seen just once. Sample: peripheral blood. The receptors come from a human donor with acute or convalescent COVID-19. The donor label of this sample is uncertain.

This chain joins TRBV4-3 and TRBJ2-2, with 8 bases matching TRBD1. V was clipped by 4 bases and J by 4 bases; unmatched bases: 5. CDR1 is LGHNA and CDR2 is YSLEER in the germline V gene. The CDR3 sequence is 15 residues long. In DNA form, the CDR3 reads TGCGCCAGCAGCCGGATCGACAGGGGCACCGGGGAGCTGTTTTTT. It specifies CASSRIDRGTGELFF.

This chain joins TRBV19 and TRBJ1-5, with 9 bases matching TRBD1. The CDR3 has 14 residues. Germline V gives CDR1 LNHDA, CDR2 SQIVND (reference sequence). Trimming took 3 bases from V and 9 from J; bases not matched to a gene: 6. DNA of the CDR3: TGTGCCAGTAGTATTGGGACAGGGAATGGGCCCCAGCATTTT. Translation gives CASSIGTGNGPQHF. The entire variable domain, with the rest obtained from reference TRBV19 and TRBJ1-5, is as follows: DGGITQSPKYLFRKEGQNVTLSCEQNLNHDAMYWYRQDPGQGLRLIYYSQIVNDFQKGDIAEGYSVSREKKESFPLTVTSAQKNPTAFYLCASSIGTGNGPQHFGDGTRLSIL.

The CDR3 coding sequence is TGTGCCAGCAGTTTATTGGGGACAGGGGTTAGCAATCAGCCCCAGCATTTT. It translates to CASSLLGTGVSNQPQHF. The chain is built from TRBV28 and TRBJ1-5; TRBD1 agrees at 10 bases. Germline CDR1 and CDR2: MDHEN and SYDVKM. The V gene end was trimmed by 1 base and the J gene end by 0 bases; junction bases not matched to a gene: 3. There are 17 residues in the CDR3.

The V gene is TRBV7-9, the J gene TRBJ1-1, with D possibly being TRBD1 (5 bases). The ends were cut back, 5 bases at V and 4 bases at J, with 11 bases in the middle. Germline CDR1 and CDR2: SEHNR and FQNEAQ (reference sequence). CDR3 length: 13 amino acids. The CDR3, as DNA: TGTGCCAGCAGCCGCGACGGGGGCACTGAAGCTTTCTTT. It translates to CASSRDGGTEAFF.

Only a few counts were recorded for this clone. V usage is TRBV5-4 and J usage is TRBJ1-1; possibly TRBD1 for D (5 bases). V lost 5 bases and J 1 base, leaving 15 bases between the germline ends. The CDR3 consists of 15 residues. Germline lookup yields CDR1 SGHNT and CDR2 YYREEE (reference sequence). The CDR3 DNA reads TGTGCCAGCAGGTCAGGGTTGGTCTCGAACACTGAAGCTTTCTTT. Protein: CASRSGLVSNTEAFF.

This chain connects TRBV18 to TRBJ1-6; no clear D. This CDR3 region has 17 residues. Trimming removed 0 bases at V and 3 bases at J, with 12 bases between. Germline CDR1 and CDR2: KGHSH and LQKENI. The CDR3 spells CASSPPGIRNYNSPLHF. The CDR3 DNA follows: TGTGCCAGCTCACCACCCGGTATTCGCAACTATAATTCACCCCTCCACTTT.

This chain connects TRBV5-4 to TRBJ2-5, with D maybe TRBD2 (8 bases). Trimming left V 6 bases short and J 3 bases short, with 18 bases between. Per the germline V gene, CDR1 is SGHNT and CDR2 is YYREEE (reference sequence). The CDR3 length is 15 residues. CDR3 DNA sequence: TGTGCCAGCAAAGGGGGCCTGCGGGGGGAAGAGACCCAGTACTTC. It codes for CASKGGLRGEETQYF.

The chain carries TRBV28 and TRBJ1-2, with 9 nucleotides matching TRBD1. The CDR3 runs 16 residues. Per the germline V gene, CDR1 is MDHEN and CDR2 is SYDVKM. With 5 bases clipped from V and 4 bases from J, the junction kept 11 bases outside the gene matches. For the CDR3, the DNA is TGTGCCAGCAGTACACCGGGACAGGGAGGGGGCTATGGCTACACCTTC. Translating gives CASSTPGQGGGYGYTF.

The chain is built from TRBV24-1 and TRBJ1-5; 7 nucleotides line up with TRBD1. CDR3 length: 14 amino acids. In germline, CDR1 is KGHDR, CDR2 SFDVKD. V was pared by 1 base and J by 5 bases, with 1 base of the junction left unmatched. In nucleotides, the CDR3 is TGTGCCACCAGTGATTTAACAGGGGATCAGCCCCAGCATTTT. It specifies CATSDLTGDQPQHF.

The V call is TRBV5-1, the J call TRBJ2-7; 8 bases fit TRBD1. V shed 0 bases and J 5 bases; nucleotides not matched to a gene: 4. Germline V gene data show CDR1 as SGHRS and CDR2 as YFSETQ. The CDR3 consists of 14 residues. CDR3 amino acids: CASSLGQGLHEQYF. CDR3 in DNA: TGCGCCAGCAGCTTGGGACAGGGGCTACACGAGCAGTACTTC.

The V call is TRBV27, the J call TRBJ2-2, with D possibly TRBD1 on 6 matching bases. The CDR3 length is 15 residues. V lost 4 bases and J 1 base, leaving 10 bases between the germline ends. Germline-derived CDR1 and CDR2 are MNHEY and SMNVEV (reference sequence). CDR3 in amino acids: CASSSRGGNTGELFF. In DNA form, the CDR3 reads TGTGCCAGCAGTTCCAGGGGCGGGAACACCGGGGAGCTGTTTTTT.

Regarding this clone: The same CDR3 can be traced to other DNA sequences in this sample. CDR3 nucleotide sequence: TGCGCCAGCAGCTTGGGGGGGACAGGCACCTACGAGCAGTACTTC. Translating gives CASSLGGTGTYEQYF. This chain links TRBV5-1 with TRBJ2-7, with 8 bases that match TRBD1. Germline V lookup: CDR1 SGHRS, CDR2 YFSETQ. Trimming at V came to 0 bases and at J to 2 bases, leaving 4 bases not matched to a gene. The CDR3 length is 15 residues.

The V gene is TRBV5-1, the J gene TRBJ1-1, with D possibly matching TRBD1 (6 bases). V was trimmed by 0 bases and J by 3 bases, leaving 12 bases between them. The germline V gene has CDR1 SGHRS and CDR2 YFSETQ. The CDR3 loop spans 15 amino acids. The CDR3 loop reads CASSLAQGLYTEAFF. CDR3 DNA sequence: TGCGCCAGCAGCTTGGCCCAGGGGCTATACACTGAAGCTTTCTTT.